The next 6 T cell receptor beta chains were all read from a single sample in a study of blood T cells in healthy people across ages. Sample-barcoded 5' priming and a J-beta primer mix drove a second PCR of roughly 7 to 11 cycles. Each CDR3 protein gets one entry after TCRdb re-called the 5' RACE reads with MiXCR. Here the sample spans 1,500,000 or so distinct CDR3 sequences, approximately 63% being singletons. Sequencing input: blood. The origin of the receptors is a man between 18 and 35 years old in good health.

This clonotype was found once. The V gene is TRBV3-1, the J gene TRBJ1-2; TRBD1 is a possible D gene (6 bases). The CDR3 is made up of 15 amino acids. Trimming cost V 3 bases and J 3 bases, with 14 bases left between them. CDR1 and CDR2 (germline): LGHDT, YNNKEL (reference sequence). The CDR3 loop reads CASSHPQGGDYGYTF. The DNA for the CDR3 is TGTGCCAGCAGCCACCCTCAAGGGGGAGACTATGGCTACACCTTC.

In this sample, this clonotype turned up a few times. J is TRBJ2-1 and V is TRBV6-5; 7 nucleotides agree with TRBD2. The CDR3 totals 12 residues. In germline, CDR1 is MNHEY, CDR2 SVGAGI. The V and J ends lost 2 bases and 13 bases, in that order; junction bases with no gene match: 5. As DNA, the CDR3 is TGTGCCAGCAGTTACGGGGGAGGGCCCCAGTTCTTC. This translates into CASSYGGGPQFF.

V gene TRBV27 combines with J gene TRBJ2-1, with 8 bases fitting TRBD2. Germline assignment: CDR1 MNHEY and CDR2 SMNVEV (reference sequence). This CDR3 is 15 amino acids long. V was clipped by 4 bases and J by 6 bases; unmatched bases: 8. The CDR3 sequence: CASSSSGGAPNEQFF. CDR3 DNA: TGTGCCAGCAGTTCCAGCGGGGGAGCTCCCAATGAGCAGTTCTTC.

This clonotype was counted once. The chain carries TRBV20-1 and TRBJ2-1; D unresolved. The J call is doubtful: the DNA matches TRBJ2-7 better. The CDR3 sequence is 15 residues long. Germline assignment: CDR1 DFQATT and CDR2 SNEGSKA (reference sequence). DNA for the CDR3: TGCAGTGCTAGTGGGCTGGTGAGCTCCTACAATGAGCAGTACTTC. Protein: CSASGLVSSYNEQYF.

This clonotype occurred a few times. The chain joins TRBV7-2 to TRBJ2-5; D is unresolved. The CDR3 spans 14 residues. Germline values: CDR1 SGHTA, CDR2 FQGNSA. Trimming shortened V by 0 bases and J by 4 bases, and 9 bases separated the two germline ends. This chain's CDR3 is CASSLAMRIETQYF. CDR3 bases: TGTGCCAGCAGCTTAGCGATGAGGATAGAGACCCAGTACTTC.

The CDR3 bases are TGCAGCGTTAAGTGGGACACAGGGGGCTATGGCTACACCTTC. It codes for CSVKWDTGGYGYTF. The chain recombines TRBV29-1 with TRBJ1-2; TRBD1 aligns across 8 bases. V gave up 5 bases and J gave up 4 bases; unmatched junction bases: 9. From germline, CDR1 is SQVTM and CDR2 ANQGSEA. The CDR3 is 14 amino acids. The entire variable domain, with the rest obtained from reference TRBV29-1 and TRBJ1-2, is as follows: SAVISQKPSRDICQRGTSLTIQCQVDSQVTMMFWYRQQPGQSLTLIATANQGSEATYESGFVIDKFPISRPNLTFSTLTVSNMSPEDSSIYLCSVKWDTGGYGYTFGSGTRLTVV.